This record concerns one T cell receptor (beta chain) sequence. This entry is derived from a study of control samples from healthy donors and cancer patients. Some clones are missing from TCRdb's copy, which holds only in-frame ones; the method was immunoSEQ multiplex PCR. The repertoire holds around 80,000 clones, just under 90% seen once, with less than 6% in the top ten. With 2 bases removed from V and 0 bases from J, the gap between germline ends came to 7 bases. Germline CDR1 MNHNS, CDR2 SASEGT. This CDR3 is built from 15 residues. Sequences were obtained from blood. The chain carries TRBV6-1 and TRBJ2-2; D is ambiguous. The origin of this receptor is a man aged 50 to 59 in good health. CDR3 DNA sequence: TGTGCCAGCAGTGAAACAAGCCCGAACACCGGGGAGCTGTTTTTT. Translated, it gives CASSETSPNTGELFF.